This TCR beta chain comes out of a study of PD-L1 blockade in urothelial cancer. Study-wide background: At 3 weeks after treatment start (second dose) and again at 6 weeks, blood was analyzed.

Repertoires were generated with immunoSEQ multiplex PCR, while TCRdb's copy carries only in-frame clones and drops some. The table records around 100,000 clones, roughly 89% of them present only once. As for time point: pretreatment peripheral blood. It was locally advanced or metastatic urothelial carcinoma that patients had. Patients yielded 1 to 8 samples each, pretreatment and on-treatment. Germline lookup yields CDR1 MGHDK and CDR2 SYGVNS. Trimming cost V 3 bases and J 6 bases; bases outside gene matches: 8. This CDR3 is 15 amino acids long. The chain couples TRBV25-1 to TRBJ2-3; 8 bases fit TRBD2. The sequence derives from a man aged 60 to 75 with urothelial cancer. The source was PBMCs, collected around atezolizumab (anti-PD-L1) treatment. CDR3 DNA: TGTGCCAGCAGTGACCCGCGGGGGGTTGGTGATACGCAGTATTTT. Protein: CASSDPRGVGDTQYF. Full variable domain (missing parts from reference TRBV25-1 and TRBJ2-3): EADIYQTPRYLVIGTGKKITLECSQTMGHDKMYWYQQDPGMELHLIHYSYGVNSTEKGDLSSESTVSRIRTEHFPLTLESARPSHTSQYLCASSDPRGVGDTQYFGPGTRLTVL.